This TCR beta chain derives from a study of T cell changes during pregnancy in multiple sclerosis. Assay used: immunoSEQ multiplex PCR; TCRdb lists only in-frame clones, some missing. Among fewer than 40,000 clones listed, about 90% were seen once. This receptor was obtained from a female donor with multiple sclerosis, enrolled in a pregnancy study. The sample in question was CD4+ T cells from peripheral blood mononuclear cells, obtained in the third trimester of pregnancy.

CDR3: CASSLVFGDGYTF. The CDR3 DNA follows: TGTGCCAGCAGCTTGGTTTTCGGGGATGGCTACACCTTC. V gene TRBV5-5 combines with J gene TRBJ1-2; D unresolved. Looked up from germline, CDR1 is SGHKS and CDR2 is YYEKEE (reference sequence). Trimming pared 0 bases from V and 6 bases from J, leaving 9 bases between. This CDR3 has 13 residues.